This T cell receptor (beta chain) came from a study of breast tumors, draining lymph nodes, adjacent tissues. Study-level points and caveats: Compared with basal-like, luminal-like tumors shared significantly more repertoire with nontumor tissue. Tumor T cell lymph node origin was a supported hypothesis, not proven. Tumors had less TCR diversity than lymph nodes, more than nontumor tissue. Findings are consistent with lymph node origin and intratumoral expansion of most tumor T cells.

The CDR3 is 15 amino acids. CDR1 is MNHEY, CDR2 SVGAGI, per germline. V lost 7 bases and J 4 bases, leaving 18 bases between the germline ends. In TCRdb, the multiplex PCR reads were re-called with MiXCR into one record per CDR3 protein. This table has about 230,000 distinct CDR3 sequences, approximately 29% appearing once. In the case of this clonotype: The antigen is unknown.

The lymph nodes were axillary draining lymph nodes from breast cancer patients. The chain couples TRBV6-5 to TRBJ2-3; D is perhaps TRBD2 (6 bases). This TCR came from a female donor with breast cancer. Some clones in this sample may be carry-over from other donors' samples. Sequences were obtained from axillary lymph node tissue. CDR3 amino acids: CASTLTSGLPDTQYF. The CDR3 DNA reads TGTGCCAGCACCTTGACTAGTGGGCTCCCAGATACGCAGTATTTT.